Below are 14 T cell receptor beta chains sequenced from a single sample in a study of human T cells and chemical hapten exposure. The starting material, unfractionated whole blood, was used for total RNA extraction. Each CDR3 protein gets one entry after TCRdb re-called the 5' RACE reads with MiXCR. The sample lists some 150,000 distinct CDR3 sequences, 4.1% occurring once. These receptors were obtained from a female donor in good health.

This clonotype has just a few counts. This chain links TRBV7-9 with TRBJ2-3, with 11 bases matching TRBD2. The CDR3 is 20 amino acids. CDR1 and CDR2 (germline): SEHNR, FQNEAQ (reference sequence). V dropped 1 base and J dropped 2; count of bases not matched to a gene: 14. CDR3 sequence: CASSLVPGTSGLEVTDTQYF. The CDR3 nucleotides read TGTGCCAGCAGCTTAGTCCCCGGGACTAGCGGCTTAGAAGTCACAGATACGCAGTATTTT.

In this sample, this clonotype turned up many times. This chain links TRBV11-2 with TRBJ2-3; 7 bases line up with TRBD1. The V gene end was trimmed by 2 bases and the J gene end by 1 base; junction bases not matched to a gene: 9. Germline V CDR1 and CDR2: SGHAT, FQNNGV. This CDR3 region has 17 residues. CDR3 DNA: TGTGCCAGCAGCTTATCACCGGGACAGAAAGGCACAGATACGCAGTATTTT. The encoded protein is CASSLSPGQKGTDTQYF.

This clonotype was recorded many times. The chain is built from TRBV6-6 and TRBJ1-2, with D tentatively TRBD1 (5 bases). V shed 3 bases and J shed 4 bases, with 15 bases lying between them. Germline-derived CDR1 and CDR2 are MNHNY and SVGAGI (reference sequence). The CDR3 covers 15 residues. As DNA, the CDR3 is TGTGCCAGCAGTTATGATTTGGACACCAGCTATGGCTACACCTTC. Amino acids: CASSYDLDTSYGYTF.

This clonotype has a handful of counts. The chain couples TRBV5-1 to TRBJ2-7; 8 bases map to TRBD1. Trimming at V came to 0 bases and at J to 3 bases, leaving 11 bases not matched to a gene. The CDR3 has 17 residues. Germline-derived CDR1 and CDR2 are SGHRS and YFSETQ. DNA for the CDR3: TGCGCCAGCAGCTTGGCCGCAGGGGGCGTTTCCGACTACGAGCAGTACTTC. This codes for CASSLAAGGVSDYEQYF. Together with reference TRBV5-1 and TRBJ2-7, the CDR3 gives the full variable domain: KAGVTQTPRYLIKTRGQQVTLSCSPISGHRSVSWYQQTPGQGLQFLFEYFSETQRNKGNFPGRFSGRQFSNSRSEMNVSTLELGDSALYLCASSLAAGGVSDYEQYFGPGTRLTVT.

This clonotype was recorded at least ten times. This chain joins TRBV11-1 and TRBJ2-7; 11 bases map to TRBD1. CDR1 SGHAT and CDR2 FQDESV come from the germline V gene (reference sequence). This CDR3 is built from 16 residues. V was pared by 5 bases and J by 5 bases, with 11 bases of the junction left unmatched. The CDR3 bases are TGTGCCAGCAGCGAAGCTTTCCGGGACAGGGGGGACGAGCAGTACTTC. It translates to CASSEAFRDRGDEQYF.

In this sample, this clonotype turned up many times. The CDR3 coding sequence is TGCAGCGTTGATCAGTACAATGAGCAGTTCTTC. It codes for CSVDQYNEQFF. J is TRBJ2-1 and V is TRBV29-1, with D unresolved. The CDR3 extends over 11 amino acids. V shed 3 bases and J shed 4 bases, with 4 bases lying between them. From germline, CDR1 is SQVTM and CDR2 ANQGSEA.

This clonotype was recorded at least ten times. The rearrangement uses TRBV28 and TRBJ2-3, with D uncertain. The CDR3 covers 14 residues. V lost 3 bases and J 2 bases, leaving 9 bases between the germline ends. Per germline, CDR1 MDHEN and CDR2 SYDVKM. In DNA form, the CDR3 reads TGTGCCAGCAGTTTTGTAACCTCCACAGATACGCAGTATTTT. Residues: CASSFVTSTDTQYF. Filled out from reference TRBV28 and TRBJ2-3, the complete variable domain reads DVKVTQSSRYLVKRTGEKVFLECVQDMDHENMFWYRQDPGLGLRLIYFSYDVKMKEKGDIPEGYSVSREKKERFSLILESASTNQTSMYLCASSFVTSTDTQYFGPGTRLTVL.

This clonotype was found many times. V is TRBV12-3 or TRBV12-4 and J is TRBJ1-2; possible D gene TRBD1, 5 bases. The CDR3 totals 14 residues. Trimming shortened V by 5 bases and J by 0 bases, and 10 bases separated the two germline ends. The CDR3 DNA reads TGTGCCAGCAGTCCTAGGGGCACTAACTATGGCTACACCTTC. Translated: CASSPRGTNYGYTF.

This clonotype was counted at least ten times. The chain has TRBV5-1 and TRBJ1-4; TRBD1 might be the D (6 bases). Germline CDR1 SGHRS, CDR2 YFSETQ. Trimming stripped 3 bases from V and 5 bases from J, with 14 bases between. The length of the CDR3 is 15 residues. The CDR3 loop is CASSSEGQRNEKLFF. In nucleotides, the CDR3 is TGCGCCAGCAGCTCCGAGGGACAACGGAATGAAAAACTGTTTTTT. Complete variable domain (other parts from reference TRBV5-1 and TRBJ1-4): KAGVTQTPRYLIKTRGQQVTLSCSPISGHRSVSWYQQTPGQGLQFLFEYFSETQRNKGNFPGRFSGRQFSNSRSEMNVSTLELGDSALYLCASSSEGQRNEKLFFGSGTQLSVL.

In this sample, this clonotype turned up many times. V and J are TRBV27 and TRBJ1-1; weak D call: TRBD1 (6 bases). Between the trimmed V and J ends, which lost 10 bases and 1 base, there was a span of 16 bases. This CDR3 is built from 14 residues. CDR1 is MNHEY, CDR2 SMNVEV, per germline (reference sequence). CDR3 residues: CATTAGGANTEAFF. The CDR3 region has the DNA TGTGCCACTACCGCTGGGGGGGCGAACACTGAAGCTTTCTTT.

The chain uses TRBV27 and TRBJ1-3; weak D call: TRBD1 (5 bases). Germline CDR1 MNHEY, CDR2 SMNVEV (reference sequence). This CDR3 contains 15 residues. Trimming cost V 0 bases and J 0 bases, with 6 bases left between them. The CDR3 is CASSLSGGSGNTIYF. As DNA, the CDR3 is TGTGCCAGCAGTTTATCCGGGGGCTCTGGAAACACCATATATTTT.

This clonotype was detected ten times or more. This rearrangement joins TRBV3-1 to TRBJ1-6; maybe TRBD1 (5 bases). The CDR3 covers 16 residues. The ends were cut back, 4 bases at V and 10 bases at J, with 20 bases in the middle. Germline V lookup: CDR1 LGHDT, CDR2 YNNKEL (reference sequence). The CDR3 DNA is TGTGCCAGCAGCCCTACCTGGGACTCCCAAGGGTCACCCCTCCACTTT. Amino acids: CASSPTWDSQGSPLHF.

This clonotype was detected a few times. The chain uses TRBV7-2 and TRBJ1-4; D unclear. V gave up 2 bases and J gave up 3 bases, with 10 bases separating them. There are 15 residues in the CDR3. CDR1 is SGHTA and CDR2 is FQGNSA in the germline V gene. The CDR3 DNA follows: TGTGCCAGCAGCTTAAAGTGTGGAGCTAATGAAAAACTGTTTTTT. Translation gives CASSLKCGANEKLFF.

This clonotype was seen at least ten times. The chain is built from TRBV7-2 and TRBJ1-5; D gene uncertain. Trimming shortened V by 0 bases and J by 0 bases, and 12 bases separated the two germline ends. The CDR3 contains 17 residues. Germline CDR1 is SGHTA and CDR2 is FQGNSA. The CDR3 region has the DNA TGTGCCAGCAGCTTAGCCAGGAGAAACTATAGCAATCAGCCCCAGCATTTT. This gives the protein CASSLARRNYSNQPQHF.